This TCR beta chain appears in the sequencing data of a study of metastatic and nonmetastatic thyroid tumors. Germline V lookup: CDR1 MDHEN, CDR2 SYDVKM. The CDR3 loop spans 11 amino acids. Trimming left V 6 bases short and J 6 bases short, with 5 bases between. Until they underwent thyroid surgery, no patient had received any treatment. At least ten counts were recorded for this clone. Within the sample, other DNA sequences also encode this same CDR3. Via MiXCR, TCRdb re-called the PCR reads. The table records 91,000 or so clones, approximately 12% of them present only once. Sequenced sample: blood. The rearrangement joins TRBV28 to TRBJ2-2, with D possibly being TRBD1 or TRBD2 (5 bases each). The TCR sequence derives from a female donor with papillary thyroid cancer or a benign thyroid nodule (not recorded which). Some clones in this sample may be carry-over from other donors' samples. The CDR3 spells CASRGPGELFF. Here the CDR3 DNA reads TGTGCCAGCAGGGGACCCGGGGAGCTGTTTTTT.